This TCR beta chain was documented in a study of T cell responses to AZD1222 COVID-19 vaccine. Germline loops: CDR1 SGHTA, CDR2 FQGNSA. Deletions cut 1 base from V and 4 bases from J, with 7 bases between. The CDR3 runs 13 residues. Using immunoSEQ multiplex PCR, the repertoire was profiled, and TCRdb retains in-frame clones only, with some absent. This sample yields some 120,000 clones, of which approximately 83% are seen a single time; about 1.6% belongs to the top ten. The chain is built from TRBV7-2 and TRBJ1-1; D is uncertain. The sample in question was peripheral blood, obtained on day 0 of AZD1222 vaccination. The TCR comes from an adult in good health. The CDR3, as DNA: TGTGCCAGCAGCTTAGATGTCACCACTGAAGCTTTCTTT. This codes for CASSLDVTTEAFF.